The sample holds a few counts of the clone carrying this T cell receptor beta chain. Its antigen is still unknown. The authors prepared the TCRbeta library with unique molecular identifiers. In TCRdb, the PCR reads were re-called with MiXCR into one record per CDR3 protein. The sample has roughly 350,000 distinct CDR3 sequences; around 15% are singletons. Germline V gives CDR1 LNHDA, CDR2 SQIVND (reference sequence). V lost 7 bases to trimming and J lost 4 bases, with 8 bases between them. The length of the CDR3 is 12 residues. The data derive from a study of T-cell reconstitution after alpha-beta-depleted transplantation in children. Points from the study as a whole: Surviving recipient T cells and thymic progenitors underlay high day-60 TCRbeta diversity in some patients. After transplant, at about two months, alpha-beta T cells were reportedly derived from several hundred expanded graft clones. By one year post-transplant, T-cell counts and diversity largely arose from T cells that were newly produced.

Sample: PBMCs, mostly from graft donor cells, taken 360 days after TCRalphabeta/CD19-depleted stem cell transplant. This sequence originates from a male patient between 2 and 10 years old who had a stem cell transplant for acute lymphoblastic leukemia, so the T cells may come from the graft donor. V and J are TRBV19 and TRBJ1-5; unclear D gene. CDR3 sequence: CASNVGNQPQHF. CDR3 nucleotide sequence: TGTGCCAGTAATGTGGGTAATCAGCCCCAGCATTTT. Using reference TRBV19 and TRBJ1-5 for the parts outside the CDR3, the full variable domain is DGGITQSPKYLFRKEGQNVTLSCEQNLNHDAMYWYRQDPGQGLRLIYYSQIVNDFQKGDIAEGYSVSREKKESFPLTVTSAQKNPTAFYLCASNVGNQPQHFGDGTRLSIL.